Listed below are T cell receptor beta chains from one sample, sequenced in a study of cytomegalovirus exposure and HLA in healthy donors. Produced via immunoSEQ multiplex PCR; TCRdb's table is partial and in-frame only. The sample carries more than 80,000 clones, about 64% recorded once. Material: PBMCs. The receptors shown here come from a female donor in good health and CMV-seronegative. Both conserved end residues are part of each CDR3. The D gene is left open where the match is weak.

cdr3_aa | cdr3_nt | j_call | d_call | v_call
CASSQGSGRATYNEQFF | TGTGCCAGCAGCCAAGGTAGCGGGAGGGCCACCTACAATGAGCAGTTCTTC | TRBJ2-1 | TRBD2 | TRBV14
CASSPRTGLNTEAFF | TGTGCCAGTAGTCCCAGGACAGGTCTGAACACTGAAGCTTTCTTT | TRBJ1-1 | TRBD1 | TRBV19
CASSFSSTGLSNQPQHF | TGTGCCAGCAGCTTTTCTTCGACAGGTCTTAGCAATCAGCCCCAGCATTTT | TRBJ1-5 | - | TRBV7-2
CASSLSTGAYEQYF | TGTGCCAGCAGTTTATCTACAGGGGCCTACGAGCAGTACTTC | TRBJ2-7 | TRBD1 | TRBV27
CASSDGSREAGNEQFF | TGTGCCAGCAGCGACGGCAGTCGGGAGGCCGGGAATGAGCAGTTCTTC | TRBJ2-1 | TRBD2 | TRBV28
CASSIALAGGSTYNEQFF | TGTGCCAGTAGTATAGCCCTAGCGGGAGGTTCGACCTACAATGAGCAGTTCTTC | TRBJ2-1 | TRBD2 | TRBV19
CASSLASGAHLATNEKLFF | TGCGCCAGCAGCTTGGCGTCCGGAGCTCACCTTGCAACTAATGAAAAACTGTTTTTT | TRBJ1-4 | - | TRBV5-1
CASSLAQGTQETQYF | TGCGCCAGCAGCTTGGCACAGGGGACACAAGAGACCCAGTACTTC | TRBJ2-5 | TRBD1 | TRBV5-1
CASSMSSGRGKETQYF | TGTGCCAGTAGTATGTCTAGCGGGAGAGGAAAGGAGACCCAGTACTTC | TRBJ2-5 | TRBD2 | TRBV19
CASSLQGVGYGYTF | TGTGCCAGCAGTCTTCAGGGGGTCGGCTATGGCTACACCTTC | TRBJ1-2 | TRBD1 | TRBV2
CASSELAGGPYEQYF | TGTGCCAGCAGCGAACTAGCGGGAGGGCCCTACGAGCAGTACTTC | TRBJ2-7 | TRBD2 | TRBV2